The T cell receptor beta chain under discussion was sequenced for a study of blood T cell repertoires in COVID-19. Using immunoSEQ multiplex PCR, the repertoire was profiled, and TCRdb retains in-frame clones only, with some absent. The table lists some 350,000 clones, roughly 86% of them singletons, with around 6.6% in the top ten. Unmatched junction bases numbered 8, after V lost 8 bases and J lost 3 bases. The germline CDR1 and CDR2 sequences are SNHLY and FYNNEI. The CDR3 extends over 15 amino acids. Sequencing was performed on peripheral blood. This TCR was recovered from a woman between 65 and 79 years old with COVID-19, enrolled during active disease. V usage is TRBV2 and J usage is TRBJ2-2; 8 nucleotides line up with TRBD2. CDR3 amino acids: CASAPGLGDTGELFF. As DNA, the CDR3 is TGTGCCAGCGCTCCGGGACTAGGGGACACCGGGGAGCTGTTTTTT.